This T cell receptor beta chain was captured by sequencing in a study of neurological immune-mediated disorders. This clonotype was recorded at least ten times. Its antigen is not identified. V was trimmed by 4 bases and J by 4 bases, leaving 16 bases between them. The CDR3 has 14 amino acids. Germline V gives CDR1 DFQATT, CDR2 SNEGSKA (reference sequence). TCRdb re-called the 5' RACE reads with MiXCR, one entry per CDR3 protein. The sample yields fewer than 85,000 distinct CDR3 sequences, around 4.8% seen once. Study results and limitations: One related-CDR3 cluster, identified by phylogenetic grouping, held the repertoires of 18 of 34 multiple sclerosis patients and was a possible signature.

The rearrangement uses TRBV20-1 and TRBJ2-5; D is perhaps TRBD2 (6 bases). Sequences were obtained from PBMCs. The clonotype comes from a woman between 65 and 79 years old with multiple sclerosis. CDR3 DNA sequence: TGCAGTGCTATTAGTCGGGAGAGCGGAGAGACCCAGTACTTC. Protein: CSAISRESGETQYF.